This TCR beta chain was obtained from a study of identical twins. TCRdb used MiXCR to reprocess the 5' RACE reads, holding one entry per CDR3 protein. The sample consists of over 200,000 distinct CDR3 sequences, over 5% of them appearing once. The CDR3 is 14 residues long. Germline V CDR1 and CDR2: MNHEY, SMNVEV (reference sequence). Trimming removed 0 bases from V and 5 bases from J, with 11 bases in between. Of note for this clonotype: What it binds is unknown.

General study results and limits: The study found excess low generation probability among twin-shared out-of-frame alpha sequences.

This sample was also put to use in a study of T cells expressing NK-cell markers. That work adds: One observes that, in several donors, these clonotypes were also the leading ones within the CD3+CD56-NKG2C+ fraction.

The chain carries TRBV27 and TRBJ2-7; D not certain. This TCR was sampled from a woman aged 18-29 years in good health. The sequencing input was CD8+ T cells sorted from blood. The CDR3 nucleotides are TGTGCCAGCAGTTTATCGGGCCCCTCTAACGAGCAGTACTTC. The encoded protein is CASSLSGPSNEQYF.